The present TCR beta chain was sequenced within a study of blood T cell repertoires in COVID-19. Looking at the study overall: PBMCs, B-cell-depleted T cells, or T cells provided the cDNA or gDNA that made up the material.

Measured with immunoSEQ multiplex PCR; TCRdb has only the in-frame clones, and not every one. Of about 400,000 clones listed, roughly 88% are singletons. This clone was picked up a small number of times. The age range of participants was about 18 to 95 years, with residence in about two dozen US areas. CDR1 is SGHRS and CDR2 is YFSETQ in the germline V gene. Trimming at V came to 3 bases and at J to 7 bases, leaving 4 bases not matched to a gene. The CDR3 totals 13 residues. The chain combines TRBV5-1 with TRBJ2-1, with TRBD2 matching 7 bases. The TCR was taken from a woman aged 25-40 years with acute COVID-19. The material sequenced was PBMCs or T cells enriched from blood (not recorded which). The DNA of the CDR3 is TGCGCCAGCAGCTCCGGGGGGAGAAATGAGCAGTTCTTC. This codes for CASSSGGRNEQFF. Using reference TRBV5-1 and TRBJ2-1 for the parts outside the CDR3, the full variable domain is KAGVTQTPRYLIKTRGQQVTLSCSPISGHRSVSWYQQTPGQGLQFLFEYFSETQRNKGNFPGRFSGRQFSNSRSEMNVSTLELGDSALYLCASSSGGRNEQFFGPGTRLTVL.